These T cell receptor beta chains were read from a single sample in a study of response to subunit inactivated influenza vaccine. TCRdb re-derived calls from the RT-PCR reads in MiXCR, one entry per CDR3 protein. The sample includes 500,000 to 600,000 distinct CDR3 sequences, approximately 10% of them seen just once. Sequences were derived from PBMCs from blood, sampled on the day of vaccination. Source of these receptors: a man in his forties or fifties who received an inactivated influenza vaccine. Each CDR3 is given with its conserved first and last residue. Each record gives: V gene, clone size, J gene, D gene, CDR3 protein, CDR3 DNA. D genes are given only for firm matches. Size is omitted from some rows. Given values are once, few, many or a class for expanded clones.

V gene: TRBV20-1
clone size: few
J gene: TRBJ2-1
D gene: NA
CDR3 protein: CSAREYLDEQFF
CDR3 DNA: TGCAGTGCTAGAGAGTACCTAGATGAGCAGTTCTTC

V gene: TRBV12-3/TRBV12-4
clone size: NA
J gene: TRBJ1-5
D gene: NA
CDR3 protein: CASSRFGGNQPQHF
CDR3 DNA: TGTGCCAGCAGCCGGTTCGGGGGCAATCAGCCCCAGCATTTT

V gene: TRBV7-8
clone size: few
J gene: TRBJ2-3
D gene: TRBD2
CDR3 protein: CASSAQTGLAGTDTQYF
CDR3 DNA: TGTGCCAGCAGCGCCCAGACCGGACTAGCGGGCACAGATACGCAGTATTTT

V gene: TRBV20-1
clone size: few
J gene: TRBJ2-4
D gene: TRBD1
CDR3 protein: CSAIPGTGENIQYF
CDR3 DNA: TGCAGTGCTATACCAGGGACAGGGGAAAACATTCAGTACTTC

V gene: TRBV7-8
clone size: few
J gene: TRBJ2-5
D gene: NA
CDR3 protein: CASSKRLVHQETQYF
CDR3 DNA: TGTGCCAGCAGCAAAAGACTAGTTCACCAAGAGACCCAGTACTTC

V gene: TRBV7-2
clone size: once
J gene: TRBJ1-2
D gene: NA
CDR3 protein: CASSLGGGARGTGYTF
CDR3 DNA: TGTGCCAGCAGCTTAGGAGGAGGGGCAAGGGGAACAGGCTACACCTTC

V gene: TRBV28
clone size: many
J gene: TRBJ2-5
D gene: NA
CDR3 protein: CASSSLSETQYF
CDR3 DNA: TGTGCCAGCAGTTCTTTATCGGAGACCCAGTACTTC

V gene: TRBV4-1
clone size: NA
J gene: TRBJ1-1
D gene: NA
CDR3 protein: CASSQEWYVGARVNTEAFF
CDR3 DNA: TGCGCCAGCAGCCAAGAGTGGTATGTGGGGGCTCGGGTGAACACTGAAGCTTTCTTT

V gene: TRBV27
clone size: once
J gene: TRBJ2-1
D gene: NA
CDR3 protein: CASKKAGASNEQFF
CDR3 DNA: TGTGCCAGTAAAAAAGCCGGGGCCTCAAATGAGCAGTTCTTC

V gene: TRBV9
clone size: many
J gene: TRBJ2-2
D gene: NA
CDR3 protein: CASSAANTGELFF
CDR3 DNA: TGTGCCAGCAGCGCCGCGAACACCGGGGAGCTGTTTTTT

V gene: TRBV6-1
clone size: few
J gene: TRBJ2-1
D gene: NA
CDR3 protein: CASRGAPSYNEQFF
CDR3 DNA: TGTGCCAGCAGGGGAGCTCCCTCCTACAATGAGCAGTTCTTC

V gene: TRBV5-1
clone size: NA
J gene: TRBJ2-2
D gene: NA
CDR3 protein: CASSWTLGQRRELFF
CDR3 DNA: TGCGCCAGCAGCTGGACCCTAGGGCAACGCCGGGAGCTGTTTTTT

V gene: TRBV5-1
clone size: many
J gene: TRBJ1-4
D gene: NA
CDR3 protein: CASSPGTGNEKLFF
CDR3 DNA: TGCGCCAGCAGCCCCGGGACGGGAAATGAAAAACTGTTTTTT

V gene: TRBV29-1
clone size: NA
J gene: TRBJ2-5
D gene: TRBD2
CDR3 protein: CSASRGLAGVGRETQYF
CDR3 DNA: TGCAGCGCCTCTAGGGGACTAGCGGGAGTGGGTAGAGAGACCCAGTACTTC

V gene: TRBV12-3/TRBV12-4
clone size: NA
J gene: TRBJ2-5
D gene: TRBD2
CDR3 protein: CASSQPGLAGGETQYF
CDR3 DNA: TGTGCCAGCAGTCAACCCGGACTAGCGGGAGGCGAGACCCAGTACTTC

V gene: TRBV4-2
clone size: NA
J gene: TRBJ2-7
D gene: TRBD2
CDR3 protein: CASSQEGGGPYEQYF
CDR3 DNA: TGTGCCAGCAGCCAAGAGGGGGGGGGTCCCTACGAGCAGTACTTC

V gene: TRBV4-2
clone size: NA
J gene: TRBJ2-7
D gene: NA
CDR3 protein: CASSHRRGYYEQYF
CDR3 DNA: TGTGCCAGCAGCCACCGCCGGGGCTACTACGAGCAGTACTTC

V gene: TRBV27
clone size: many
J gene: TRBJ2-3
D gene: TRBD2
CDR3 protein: CATQLAGGTDTQYF
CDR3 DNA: TGTGCCACCCAGCTAGCGGGGGGCACAGATACGCAGTATTTT

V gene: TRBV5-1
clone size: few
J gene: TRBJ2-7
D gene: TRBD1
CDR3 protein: CASTTGGSYEQYF
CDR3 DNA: TGCGCCAGCACCACAGGGGGCTCCTACGAGCAGTACTTC

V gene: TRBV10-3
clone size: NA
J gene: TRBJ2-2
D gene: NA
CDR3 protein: CATGVANTGELFF
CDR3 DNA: TGTGCCACAGGGGTGGCAAACACCGGGGAGCTGTTTTTT

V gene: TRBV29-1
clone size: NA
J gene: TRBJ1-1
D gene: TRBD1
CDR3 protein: CSGPTGDTEAFF
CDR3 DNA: TGCAGCGGGCCCACAGGGGACACTGAAGCTTTCTTT

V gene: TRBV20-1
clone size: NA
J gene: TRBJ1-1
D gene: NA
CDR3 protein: CSAPPGGRTEAFF
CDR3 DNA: TGCAGTGCTCCCCCGGGGGGAAGGACTGAAGCTTTCTTT

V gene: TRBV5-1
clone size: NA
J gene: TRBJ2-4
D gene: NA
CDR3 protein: CASSLQVPEDIQYF
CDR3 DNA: TGCGCCAGCAGCCTACAGGTTCCGGAGGACATTCAGTACTTC

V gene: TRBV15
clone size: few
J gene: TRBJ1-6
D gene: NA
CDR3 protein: CATSRSQGGNSPLHF
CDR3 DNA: TGTGCCACCAGCAGAAGTCAGGGTGGTAATTCACCCCTCCACTTT

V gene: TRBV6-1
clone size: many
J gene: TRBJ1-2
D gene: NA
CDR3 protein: CASSASSGPNVNYGYTF
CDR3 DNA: TGTGCCAGCAGTGCGTCCAGCGGGCCGAACGTTAACTATGGCTACACCTTC

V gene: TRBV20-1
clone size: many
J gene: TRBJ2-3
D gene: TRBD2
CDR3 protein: CSASGSAGGLADTQYF
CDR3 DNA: TGCAGTGCTAGCGGTTCAGCGGGGGGGCTCGCAGATACGCAGTATTTT

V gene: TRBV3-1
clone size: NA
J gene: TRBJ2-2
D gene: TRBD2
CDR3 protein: CASSHSGLALTGELFF
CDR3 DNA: TGTGCCAGCAGCCATTCTGGACTAGCCCTGACCGGGGAGCTGTTTTTT

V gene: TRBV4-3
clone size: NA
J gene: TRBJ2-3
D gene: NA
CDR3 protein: CASSQEGASTDTQYF
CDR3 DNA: TGCGCCAGCAGCCAAGAGGGGGCGAGCACAGATACGCAGTATTTT

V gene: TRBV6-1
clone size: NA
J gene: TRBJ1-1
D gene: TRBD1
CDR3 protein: CASSARQGRNTEAFF
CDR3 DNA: TGTGCCAGCAGTGCACGACAGGGAAGGAACACTGAAGCTTTCTTT

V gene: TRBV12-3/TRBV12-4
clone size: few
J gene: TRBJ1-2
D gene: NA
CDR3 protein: CASSLNQYGYTF
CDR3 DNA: TGTGCCAGCAGTTTGAACCAATATGGCTACACCTTC

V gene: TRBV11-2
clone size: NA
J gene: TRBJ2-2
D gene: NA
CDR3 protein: CAYSQTTGELFF
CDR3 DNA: TGTGCCTACTCACAGACAACCGGGGAGCTGTTTTTT